Listed below are T cell receptor beta chains from one sample, sequenced in a study of technical replicates of blood from a handful of donors. The repertoire was sequenced with immunoSEQ multiplex PCR; TCRdb's copy has only in-frame clones and lacks some. The sample yields tens of thousands of clones, 80% to 95% seen once. Sequenced: T cells isolated from PBMCs. These receptors originate from a human donor in good health. CDR3s include the opening cysteine and the closing phenylalanine or tryptophan. Each record gives: CDR3 protein, V gene, J gene.

CDR3aa: CASSRDRGYQETQYF
v_gene: TRBV5-1
j_gene: TRBJ2-5

CDR3aa: CSVGGGNQPQHF
v_gene: TRBV29-1
j_gene: TRBJ1-5

CDR3aa: CASSIHMGSGGTYEQYF
v_gene: TRBV19
j_gene: TRBJ2-7

CDR3aa: CATSRVGGLYEQYF
v_gene: TRBV15
j_gene: TRBJ2-7

CDR3aa: CASSRGQEEVAFF
v_gene: TRBV5-1
j_gene: TRBJ1-1

CDR3aa: CASSVGNGDYPYEQYF
v_gene: TRBV9
j_gene: TRBJ2-7

CDR3aa: CASSLLPGSTGELFF
v_gene: TRBV13
j_gene: TRBJ2-2

CDR3aa: CASSSMDRVHGYTF
v_gene: TRBV27
j_gene: TRBJ1-2

CDR3aa: CASSSSIRGSYEQYF
v_gene: TRBV27
j_gene: TRBJ2-7

CDR3aa: CASISGYATEAFF
v_gene: TRBV19
j_gene: TRBJ1-1

CDR3aa: CASSFGLGREQFF
v_gene: TRBV4-3
j_gene: TRBJ2-1

CDR3aa: CATRWAGNQPQHF
v_gene: TRBV15
j_gene: TRBJ1-5

CDR3aa: CATHWGGRAFF
v_gene: TRBV19
j_gene: TRBJ1-1

CDR3aa: CASTLGQGGREQYF
v_gene: TRBV7-9
j_gene: TRBJ2-7

CDR3aa: CASSLVDRGNNEQFF
v_gene: TRBV7-8
j_gene: TRBJ2-1

CDR3aa: CASRRDGEAFF
v_gene: TRBV19
j_gene: TRBJ1-1

CDR3aa: CASSVGNLRGSYTEAFF
v_gene: TRBV9
j_gene: TRBJ1-1

CDR3aa: CASSLDVTGPYEQYF
v_gene: TRBV7-9
j_gene: TRBJ2-7

CDR3aa: CASSIEGRGRNEQYF
v_gene: TRBV19
j_gene: TRBJ2-7

CDR3aa: CASSLSKQGYTEAFF
v_gene: TRBV27
j_gene: TRBJ1-1

CDR3aa: CAISGTGQEKLFF
v_gene: TRBV9
j_gene: TRBJ1-4

CDR3aa: CASSGRETGSSSIYGYTF
v_gene: TRBV9
j_gene: TRBJ1-2

CDR3aa: CAVSQGHYSNQPQHF
v_gene: TRBV19
j_gene: TRBJ1-5

CDR3aa: CAISELAGLNTEAFF
v_gene: TRBV10-3
j_gene: TRBJ1-1

CDR3aa: CASSQERGLASAGELFF
v_gene: TRBV4-3
j_gene: TRBJ2-2

CDR3aa: CASSVGTGDTGELFF
v_gene: TRBV9
j_gene: TRBJ2-2

CDR3aa: CASSFAGTGSGYGYTF
v_gene: TRBV7-9
j_gene: TRBJ1-2

CDR3aa: CASSISSNEQFF
v_gene: TRBV27
j_gene: TRBJ2-1

CDR3aa: CASSPSSSGNTIYF
v_gene: TRBV18
j_gene: TRBJ1-3

CDR3aa: CASSVRGRSVWTEAFF
v_gene: TRBV28
j_gene: TRBJ1-1

CDR3aa: CASSLAVVGLRQFF
v_gene: TRBV7-8
j_gene: TRBJ2-1

CDR3aa: CASSPNRGNYGYTF
v_gene: TRBV6-1
j_gene: TRBJ1-2

CDR3aa: CASSQPGQNQETQYF
v_gene: TRBV4-2
j_gene: TRBJ2-5

CDR3aa: CASSEGQGGYTIYF
v_gene: TRBV10-1
j_gene: TRBJ1-3

CDR3aa: CASNEPFTAVQYF
v_gene: TRBV2
j_gene: TRBJ2-5

CDR3aa: CASSLQLYPTYEQYF
v_gene: TRBV7-2
j_gene: TRBJ2-7

CDR3aa: CASSPGRDRIDQETQYF
v_gene: TRBV11-3
j_gene: TRBJ2-5

CDR3aa: CASSDPGQSYEQYF
v_gene: TRBV6-1
j_gene: TRBJ2-7

CDR3aa: CASSPGLINQPQHF
v_gene: TRBV28
j_gene: TRBJ1-5

CDR3aa: CSVGGGLDMNTEAFF
v_gene: TRBV29-1
j_gene: TRBJ1-1

CDR3aa: CASSGLLAGVTDTQYF
v_gene: TRBV9
j_gene: TRBJ2-3

CDR3aa: CASSLNRGEGAFF
v_gene: TRBV7-3
j_gene: TRBJ1-1

CDR3aa: CASSSTGTSGTEQFF
v_gene: TRBV7-3
j_gene: TRBJ2-1

CDR3aa: CASSLVGQGWYEQYF
v_gene: TRBV11-3
j_gene: TRBJ2-7

CDR3aa: CASSLDRLVLTDTQYF
v_gene: TRBV5-6
j_gene: TRBJ2-3

CDR3aa: CASSPNQETQYF
v_gene: TRBV4-1
j_gene: TRBJ2-5

CDR3aa: CAIRGTSGTDTQYF
v_gene: TRBV10-3
j_gene: TRBJ2-3

CDR3aa: CALGQTYEQYF
v_gene: TRBV30
j_gene: NA

CDR3aa: CASSEVTYMNTEAFF
v_gene: TRBV2
j_gene: TRBJ1-1

CDR3aa: CASSPSRGGQPQHF
v_gene: TRBV18
j_gene: TRBJ1-5

CDR3aa: CASSYDLASGSDEQFF
v_gene: TRBV6-5
j_gene: TRBJ2-1

CDR3aa: CASSYGSKNIQYF
v_gene: TRBV6-5
j_gene: TRBJ2-4

CDR3aa: CASSLGTDYEQYF
v_gene: TRBV18
j_gene: TRBJ2-7

CDR3aa: CASSLGPGHPMNTEAFF
v_gene: TRBV5-1
j_gene: TRBJ1-1

CDR3aa: CASSFETGTGGTEAFF
v_gene: TRBV6-6
j_gene: TRBJ1-1

CDR3aa: CASSYSSSRPTYEQYF
v_gene: TRBV6-5
j_gene: TRBJ2-7